The T cell receptor beta chain under discussion was sequenced for a study of response to subunit inactivated influenza vaccine. Between the trimmed V and J ends, which lost 0 bases and 12 bases, there was a span of 18 bases. Per the germline V gene, CDR1 is MNHEY and CDR2 is SVGAGI. The CDR3 is 15 amino acids. One entry per CDR3 protein, called by TCRdb with MiXCR from the RT-PCR reads. The table has around 320,000 distinct CDR3 sequences, 22% seen once; the top ten hold around 10%. The table lists this clonotype with a few counts. The clonotype comes from a man aged 50-75 years who received an inactivated influenza vaccine. The input for sequencing was PBMCs from blood, taken less than 22 months after vaccination. The chain carries TRBV6-5 and TRBJ1-5; tentatively, D is TRBD1 (5 bases). Here the CDR3 DNA reads TGTGCCAGCAGTTACTCTGGATTCGGACAAACCTTCCAGCATTTT. It translates to CASSYSGFGQTFQHF.